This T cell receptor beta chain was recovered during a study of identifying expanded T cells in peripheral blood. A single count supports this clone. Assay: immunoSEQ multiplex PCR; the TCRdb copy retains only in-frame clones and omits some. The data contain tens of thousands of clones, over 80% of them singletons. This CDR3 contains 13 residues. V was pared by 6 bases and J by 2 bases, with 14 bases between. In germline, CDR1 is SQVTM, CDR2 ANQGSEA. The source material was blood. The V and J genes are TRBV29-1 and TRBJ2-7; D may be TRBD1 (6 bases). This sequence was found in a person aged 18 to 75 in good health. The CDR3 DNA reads TGCAGCGTAGAGACTGACAGGACCTACGAGCAGTACTTC. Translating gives CSVETDRTYEQYF.